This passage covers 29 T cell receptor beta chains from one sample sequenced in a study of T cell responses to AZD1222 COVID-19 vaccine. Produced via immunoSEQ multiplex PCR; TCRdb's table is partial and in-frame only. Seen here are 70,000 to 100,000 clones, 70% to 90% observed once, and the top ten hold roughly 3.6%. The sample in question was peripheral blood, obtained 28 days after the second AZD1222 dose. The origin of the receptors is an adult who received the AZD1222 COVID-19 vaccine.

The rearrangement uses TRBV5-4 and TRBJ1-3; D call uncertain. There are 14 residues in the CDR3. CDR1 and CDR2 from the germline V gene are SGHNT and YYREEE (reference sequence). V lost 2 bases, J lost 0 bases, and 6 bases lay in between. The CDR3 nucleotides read TGTGCCAGCAGCTTCTCAGTCTCTGGAAACACCATATATTTT. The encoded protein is CASSFSVSGNTIYF. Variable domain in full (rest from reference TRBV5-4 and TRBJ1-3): ETGVTQSPTHLIKTRGQQVTLRCSSQSGHNTVSWYQQALGQGPQFIFQYYREEENGRGNFPPRFSGLQFPNYSSELNVNALELDDSALYLCASSFSVSGNTIYFGEGSWLTVV.

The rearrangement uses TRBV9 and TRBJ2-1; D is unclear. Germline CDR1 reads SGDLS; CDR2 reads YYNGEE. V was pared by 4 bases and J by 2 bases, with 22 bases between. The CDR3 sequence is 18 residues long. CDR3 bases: TGTGCCAGCAGCCCTCCGGTCCCCTCCCTCCATCCCTACAATGAGCAGTTCTTC. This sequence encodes CASSPPVPSLHPYNEQFF.

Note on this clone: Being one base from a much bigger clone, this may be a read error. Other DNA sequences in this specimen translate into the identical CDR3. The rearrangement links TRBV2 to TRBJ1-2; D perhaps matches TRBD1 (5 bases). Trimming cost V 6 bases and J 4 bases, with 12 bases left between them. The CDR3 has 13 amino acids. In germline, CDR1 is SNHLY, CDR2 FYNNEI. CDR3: CASSPGQGYGYTF. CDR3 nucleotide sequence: TGTGCCAGCAGCCCGGGGCAGGGCTATGGCTACACCTTC.

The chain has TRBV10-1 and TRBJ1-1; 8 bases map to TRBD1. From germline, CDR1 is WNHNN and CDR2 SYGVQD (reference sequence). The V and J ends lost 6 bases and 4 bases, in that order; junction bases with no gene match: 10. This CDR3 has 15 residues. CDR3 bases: TGCGCCAGCAGATCCAGGGGGCTTCGGACCACTGAAGCTTTCTTT. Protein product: CASRSRGLRTTEAFF.

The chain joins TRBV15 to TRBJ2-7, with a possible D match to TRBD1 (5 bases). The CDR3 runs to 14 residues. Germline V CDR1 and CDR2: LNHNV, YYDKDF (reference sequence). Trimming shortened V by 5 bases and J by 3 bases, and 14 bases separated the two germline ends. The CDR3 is CATSGSGIDYEQYF. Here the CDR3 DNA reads TGTGCCACCAGCGGGTCAGGGATCGACTACGAGCAGTACTTC.

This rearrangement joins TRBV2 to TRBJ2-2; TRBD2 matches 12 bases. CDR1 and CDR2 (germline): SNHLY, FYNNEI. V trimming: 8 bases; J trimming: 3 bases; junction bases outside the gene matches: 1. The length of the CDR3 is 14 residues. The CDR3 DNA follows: TGTGCCAGCTCTAGCGGGAGGGACACCGGGGAGCTGTTTTTT. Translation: CASSSGRDTGELFF.

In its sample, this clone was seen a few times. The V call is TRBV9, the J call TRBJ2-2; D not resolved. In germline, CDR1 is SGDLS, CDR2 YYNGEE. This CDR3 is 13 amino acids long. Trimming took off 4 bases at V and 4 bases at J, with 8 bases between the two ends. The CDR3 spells CASSTSPTGELFF. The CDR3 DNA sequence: TGTGCCAGCAGCACGAGCCCCACCGGGGAGCTGTTTTTT.

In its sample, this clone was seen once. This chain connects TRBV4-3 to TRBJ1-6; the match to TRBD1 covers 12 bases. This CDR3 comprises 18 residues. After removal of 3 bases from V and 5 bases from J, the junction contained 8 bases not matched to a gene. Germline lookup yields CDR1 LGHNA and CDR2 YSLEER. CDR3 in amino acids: CASSQGTGGYADNSPLHF. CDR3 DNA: TGCGCCAGCAGCCAGGGGACAGGGGGCTATGCGGATAATTCACCCCTCCACTTT.

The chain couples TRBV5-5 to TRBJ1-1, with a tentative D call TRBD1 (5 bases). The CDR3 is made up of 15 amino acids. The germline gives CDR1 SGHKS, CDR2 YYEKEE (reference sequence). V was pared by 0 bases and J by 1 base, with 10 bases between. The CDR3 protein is CASSLAPRANTEAFF. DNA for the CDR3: TGTGCCAGCAGCTTGGCCCCCAGGGCGAACACTGAAGCTTTCTTT.

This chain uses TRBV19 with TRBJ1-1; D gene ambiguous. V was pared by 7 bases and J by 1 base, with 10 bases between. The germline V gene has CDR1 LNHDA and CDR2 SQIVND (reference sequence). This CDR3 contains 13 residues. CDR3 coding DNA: TGTGCCAGTACTATTGGAGCGAACACTGAAGCTTTCTTT. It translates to CASTIGANTEAFF.

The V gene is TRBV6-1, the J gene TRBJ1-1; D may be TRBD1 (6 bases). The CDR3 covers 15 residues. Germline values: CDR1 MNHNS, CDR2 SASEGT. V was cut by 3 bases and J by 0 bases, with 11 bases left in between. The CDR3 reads CASSDEGQMNTEAFF. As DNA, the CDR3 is TGTGCCAGCAGTGATGAAGGACAGATGAACACTGAAGCTTTCTTT.

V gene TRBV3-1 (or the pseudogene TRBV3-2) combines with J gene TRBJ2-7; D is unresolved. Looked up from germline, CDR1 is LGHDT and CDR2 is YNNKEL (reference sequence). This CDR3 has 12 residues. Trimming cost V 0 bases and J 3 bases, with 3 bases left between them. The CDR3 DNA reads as TGTGCCAGCAGCCAAGACAGCTACGAGCAGTACTTC. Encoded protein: CASSQDSYEQYF.

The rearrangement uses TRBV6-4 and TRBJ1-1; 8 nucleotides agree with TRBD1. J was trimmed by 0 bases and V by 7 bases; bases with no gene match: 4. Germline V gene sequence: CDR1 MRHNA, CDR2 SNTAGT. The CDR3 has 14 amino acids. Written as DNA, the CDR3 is TGTGCCAGCAAGGGACAGGCGATGAACACTGAAGCTTTCTTT. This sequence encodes CASKGQAMNTEAFF.

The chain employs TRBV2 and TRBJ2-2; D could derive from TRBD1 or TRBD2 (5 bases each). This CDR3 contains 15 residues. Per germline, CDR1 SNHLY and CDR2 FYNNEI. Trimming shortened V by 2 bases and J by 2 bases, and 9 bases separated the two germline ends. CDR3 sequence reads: CASSEWGTNTGELFF. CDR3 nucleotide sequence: TGTGCCAGCAGTGAATGGGGGACCAACACCGGGGAGCTGTTTTTT.

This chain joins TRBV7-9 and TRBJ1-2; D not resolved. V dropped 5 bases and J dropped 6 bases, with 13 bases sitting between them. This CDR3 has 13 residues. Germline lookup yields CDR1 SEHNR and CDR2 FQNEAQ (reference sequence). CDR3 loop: CASSLPVHDGYTF. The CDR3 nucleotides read TGTGCCAGCAGCCTACCGGTCCACGATGGCTACACCTTC.

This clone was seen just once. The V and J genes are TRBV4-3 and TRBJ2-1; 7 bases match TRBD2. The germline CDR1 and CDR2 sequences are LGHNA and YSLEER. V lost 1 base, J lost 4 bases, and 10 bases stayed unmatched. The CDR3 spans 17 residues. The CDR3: CASSQGVGGSTYNEQFF. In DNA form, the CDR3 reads TGCGCCAGCAGCCAAGGGGTCGGGGGGAGCACTTACAATGAGCAGTTCTTC.

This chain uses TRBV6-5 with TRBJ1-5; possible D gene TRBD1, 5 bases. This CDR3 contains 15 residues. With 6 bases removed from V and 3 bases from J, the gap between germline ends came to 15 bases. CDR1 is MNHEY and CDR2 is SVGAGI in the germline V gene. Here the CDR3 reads CASSLPRGTNQPQHF. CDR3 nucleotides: TGTGCCAGCAGCTTACCCCGGGGGACCAATCAGCCCCAGCATTTT.

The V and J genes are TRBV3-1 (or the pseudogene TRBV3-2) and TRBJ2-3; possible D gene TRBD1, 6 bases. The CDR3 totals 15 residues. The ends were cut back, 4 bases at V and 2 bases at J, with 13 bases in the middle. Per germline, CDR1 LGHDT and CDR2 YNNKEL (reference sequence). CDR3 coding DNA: TGTGCCAGCAGCCCCTGGGACACCCACACAGATACGCAGTATTTT. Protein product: CASSPWDTHTDTQYF.

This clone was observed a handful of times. The CDR3 nucleotides are TGCAGTGCTAAAAATGGCTACACCTTC. Translated, it gives CSAKNGYTF. The chain employs TRBV20-1 and TRBJ1-2, with D unclear. Germline CDR1 is DFQATT and CDR2 is SNEGSKA (reference sequence). V lost 4 bases to trimming and J lost 6 bases, with 3 bases between them. CDR3 length: 9 amino acids.

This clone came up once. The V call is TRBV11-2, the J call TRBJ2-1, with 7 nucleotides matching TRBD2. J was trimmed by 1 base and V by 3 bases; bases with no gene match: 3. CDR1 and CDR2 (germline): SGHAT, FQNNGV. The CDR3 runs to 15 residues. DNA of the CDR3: TGTGCCAGCAGCTTTGCGGGGGTTTCCTACAATGAGCAGTTCTTC. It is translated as CASSFAGVSYNEQFF.

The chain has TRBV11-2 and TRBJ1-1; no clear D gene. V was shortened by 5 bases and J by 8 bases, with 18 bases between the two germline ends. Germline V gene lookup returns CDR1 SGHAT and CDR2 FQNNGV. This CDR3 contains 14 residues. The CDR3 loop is CASSPRARADEAFF. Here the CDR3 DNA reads TGTGCCAGCAGCCCGAGGGCCCGGGCAGACGAAGCTTTCTTT.

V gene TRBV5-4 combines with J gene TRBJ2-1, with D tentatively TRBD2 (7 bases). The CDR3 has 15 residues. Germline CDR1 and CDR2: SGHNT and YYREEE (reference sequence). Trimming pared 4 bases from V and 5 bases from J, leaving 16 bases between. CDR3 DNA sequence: TGTGCCAGCAGCGCACAAGGGGGGGGGAACAATGAGCAGTTCTTC. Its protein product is CASSAQGGGNNEQFF. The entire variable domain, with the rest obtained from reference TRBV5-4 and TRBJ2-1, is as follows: ETGVTQSPTHLIKTRGQQVTLRCSSQSGHNTVSWYQQALGQGPQFIFQYYREEENGRGNFPPRFSGLQFPNYSSELNVNALELDDSALYLCASSAQGGGNNEQFFGPGTRLTVL.

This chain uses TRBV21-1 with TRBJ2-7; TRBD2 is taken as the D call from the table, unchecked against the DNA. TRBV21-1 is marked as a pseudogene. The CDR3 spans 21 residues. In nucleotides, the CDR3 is TGTGCCAGCAGCAAAAAAGAGGAGGGAGGGGAGCGGCAGCAGAGCTCCTACGAGCAGTACTTC. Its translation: CASSKKEEGGERQQSSYEQYF.

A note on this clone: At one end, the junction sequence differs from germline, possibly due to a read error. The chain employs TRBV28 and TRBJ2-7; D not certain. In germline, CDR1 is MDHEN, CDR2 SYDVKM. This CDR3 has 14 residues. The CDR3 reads CASCLAESSYEQYF. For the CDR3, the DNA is TGTGCCAGCTGTTTAGCAGAGAGCTCCTACGAGCAGTACTTC. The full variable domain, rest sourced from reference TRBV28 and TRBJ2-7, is DVKVTQSSRYLVKRTGEKVFLECVQDMDHENMFWYRQDPGLGLRLIYFSYDVKMKEKGDIPEGYSVSREKKERFSLILESASTNQTSMYLCASCLAESSYEQYFGPGTRLTVT.

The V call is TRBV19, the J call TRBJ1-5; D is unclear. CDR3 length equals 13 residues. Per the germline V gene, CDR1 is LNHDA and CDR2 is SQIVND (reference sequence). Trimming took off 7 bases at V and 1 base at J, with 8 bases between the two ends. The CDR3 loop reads CASKSGSNQPQHF. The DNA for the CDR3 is TGTGCCAGTAAAAGCGGGAGCAATCAGCCCCAGCATTTT.

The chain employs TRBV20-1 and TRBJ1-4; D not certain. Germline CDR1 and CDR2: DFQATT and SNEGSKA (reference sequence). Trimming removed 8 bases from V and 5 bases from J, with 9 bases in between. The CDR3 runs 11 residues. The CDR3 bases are TGCAGTCCCGGCGGGAATGAAAAACTGTTTTTT. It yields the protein CSPGGNEKLFF.

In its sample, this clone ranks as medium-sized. CDR3 nucleotides: TGTGCCACCAGTGATTTTAGCGGACTTGAAGCTTTCTTT. It specifies CATSDFSGLEAFF. The V gene is TRBV24-1, the J gene TRBJ1-1; no clear D gene. Germline V gives CDR1 KGHDR, CDR2 SFDVKD. V lost 1 base to trimming and J lost 7 bases, with 9 bases between them. CDR3 length: 13 amino acids.

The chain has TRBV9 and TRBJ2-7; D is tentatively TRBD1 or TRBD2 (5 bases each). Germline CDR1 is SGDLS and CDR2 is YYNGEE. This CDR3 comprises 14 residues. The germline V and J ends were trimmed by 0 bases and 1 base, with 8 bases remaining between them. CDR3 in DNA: TGTGCCAGCAGCGTAGTGGGGGAGTCCTACGAGCAGTACTTC. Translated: CASSVVGESYEQYF.

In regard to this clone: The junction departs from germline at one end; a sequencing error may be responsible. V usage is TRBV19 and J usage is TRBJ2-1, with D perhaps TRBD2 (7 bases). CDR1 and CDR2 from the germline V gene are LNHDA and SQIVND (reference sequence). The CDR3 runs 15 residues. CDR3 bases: TGTGCCAGTAGTCTAGAGGGGGGGCGTCGGAATGAGCAGTTCTTC. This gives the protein CASSLEGGRRNEQFF.